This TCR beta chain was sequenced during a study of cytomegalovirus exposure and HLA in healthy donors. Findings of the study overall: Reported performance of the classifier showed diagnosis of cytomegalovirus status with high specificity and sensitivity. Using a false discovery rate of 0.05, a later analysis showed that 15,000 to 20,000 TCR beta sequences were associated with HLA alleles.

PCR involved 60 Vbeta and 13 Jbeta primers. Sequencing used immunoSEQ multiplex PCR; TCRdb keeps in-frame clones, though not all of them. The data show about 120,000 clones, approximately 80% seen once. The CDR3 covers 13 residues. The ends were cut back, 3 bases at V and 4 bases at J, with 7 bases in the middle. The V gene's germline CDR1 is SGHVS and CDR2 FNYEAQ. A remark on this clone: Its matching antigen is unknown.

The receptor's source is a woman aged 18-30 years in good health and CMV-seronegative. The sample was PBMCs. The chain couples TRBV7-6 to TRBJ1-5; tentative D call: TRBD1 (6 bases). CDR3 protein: CASSFQGNQPQHF. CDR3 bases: TGTGCCAGCAGCTTCCAGGGGAATCAGCCCCAGCATTTT.